This record covers a single TCR beta chain. What it recognizes is unknown. This sample is drawn from a study of graft-versus-host responses after intestinal transplantation. Study-level information: Isolated intestinal, liver-intestinal, or multivisceral transplants were what recipients had.

Germline-derived CDR1 and CDR2 are GTSNPN and SVGIG (reference sequence). CDR3 length: 15 residues. J gave up 7 bases and V 4 bases, and 16 bases lay outside the gene matches. Only in-frame clones appear in the TCRdb table, and some are missing; sequencing was by immunoSEQ multiplex PCR. Of tens of thousands of clones in the sample, 91% were seen once. The rearrangement joins TRBV30 to TRBJ2-7; 7 bases are shared with TRBD1. This receptor was taken from a human donor who received an intestinal transplant. Sample: unstimulated CD4+ T cells sorted from spleen or lymph node cells, taken before intestinal transplant. The chain's CDR3 is CAWNQQGPLFREQYF. In nucleotides, the CDR3 is TGTGCCTGGAATCAACAGGGGCCCCTTTTTAGAGAGCAGTACTTC.